The sequence of this T cell receptor (beta chain) was determined in a study of T-cell reconstitution after alpha-beta-depleted transplantation in children. Unique molecular identifiers were built into the TCRbeta library. TCRdb analysed the PCR reads with MiXCR anew, one entry per CDR3 protein. Found here are fewer than 700,000 distinct CDR3 sequences, over 10% of them singletons; the top ten hold 2% to 2.5%. Findings and caveats of the study: Alpha-beta T cells about two months after transplant reportedly derived from several hundred expanded graft clones. Elevated TCRbeta diversity at day 60 was traced, in some patients, to surviving recipient T cells and thymic progenitors. Diversity and T-cell counts at one year after transplant derived mostly from new T cells.

The V end lost 6 bases, the J end lost 0 bases, and 12 bases lay between the germline ends. Germline CDR1 reads SQVTM; CDR2 reads ANQGSEA. This CDR3 comprises 14 residues. This clonotype was detected only a few times. Its antigen remains unknown. The sequencing here drew on PBMCs, mostly from graft donor cells, taken 360 days after TCRalphabeta/CD19-depleted stem cell transplant. The V call is TRBV29-1, the J call TRBJ1-3; TRBD1 might be the D (6 bases). This sequence was found in a male patient aged 10-17 years who had a stem cell transplant for acute myeloid leukemia, so the T cells may come from the graft donor. The CDR3 bases are TGCAGCGTGGGACACTCGCCCTCTGGAAACACCATATATTTT. Its protein product is CSVGHSPSGNTIYF.